The source of this T cell receptor (beta chain) is a study of cytomegalovirus exposure and HLA in healthy donors. Comments on this clone: Its antigen remains unidentified.

Findings of the study overall: Rare sequences made up most TCRs, while some public TCRs were found in many donors.

Germline V CDR1 and CDR2: SGHTA, FQGNSA. This CDR3 has 18 residues. The V segment lost 5 bases and the J segment 1 base; nucleotides outside the gene matches: 13. Repertoires were generated with immunoSEQ multiplex PCR, while TCRdb's copy carries only in-frame clones and drops some. The data show 150,000 to 200,000 clones, with 95% to 96% seen just once and under 0.9% held by the top ten. The sequencing input was PBMCs. The source is a young woman in good health and CMV-seronegative. The chain employs TRBV7-2 and TRBJ2-2; 7 bases are a match to TRBD1. The CDR3: CASSRPQGEDWNTGELFF. The CDR3 coding sequence is TGTGCCAGCAGCCGACCCCAGGGGGAAGATTGGAACACCGGGGAGCTGTTTTTT.